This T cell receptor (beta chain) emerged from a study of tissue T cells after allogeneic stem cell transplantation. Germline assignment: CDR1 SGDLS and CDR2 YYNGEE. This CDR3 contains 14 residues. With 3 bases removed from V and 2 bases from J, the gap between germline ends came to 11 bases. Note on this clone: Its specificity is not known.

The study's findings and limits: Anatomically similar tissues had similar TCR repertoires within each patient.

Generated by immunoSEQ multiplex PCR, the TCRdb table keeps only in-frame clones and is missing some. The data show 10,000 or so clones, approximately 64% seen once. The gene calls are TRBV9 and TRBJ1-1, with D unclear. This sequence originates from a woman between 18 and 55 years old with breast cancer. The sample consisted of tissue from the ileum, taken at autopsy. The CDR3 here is CASSATPQNTEAFF. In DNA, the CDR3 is TGTGCCAGCAGCGCAACTCCTCAAAACACTGAAGCTTTCTTT.